This TCR beta chain was captured in a study of PD-L1 blockade in urothelial cancer. With regard to this clone: The antigen is undetermined.

Study results and caveats: Tumor-associated blood clones were expanded more by durable-benefit patients at 3 weeks.

Repertoires were generated with immunoSEQ multiplex PCR, while TCRdb's copy carries only in-frame clones and drops some. The table has some 79,000 clones, around 76% seen once. The CDR3 totals 13 residues. V lost 3 bases and J 11 bases, leaving 18 bases between the germline ends. Germline assignment: CDR1 GTSNPN and CDR2 SVGIG (reference sequence). The rearrangement joins TRBV30 to TRBJ2-3; a weak D match, TRBD2 (6 bases). This specimen consisted of PBMCs, obtained around atezolizumab (anti-PD-L1) treatment. The origin of this receptor is an older man with urothelial cancer. The CDR3 here is CAWRVGTPNKQYF. CDR3 bases: TGTGCCTGGAGGGTCGGGACTCCTAATAAGCAGTATTTT. The full variable domain, in which reference TRBV30 and TRBJ2-3 provide the parts outside the CDR3, is SQTIHQWPATLVQPVGSPLSLECTVEGTSNPNLYWYRQAAGRGLQLLFYSVGIGQISSEVPQNLSASRPQDRQFILSSKKLLLSDSGFYLCAWRVGTPNKQYFGPGTRLTVL.